Described below is a single T cell receptor (beta chain) sequence and its context. The antigen remains undetermined. Nominal health characterized the donors when sampled, though unrecorded immune exposures were likely. These data belong to a study of cytomegalovirus exposure and HLA in healthy donors. Findings of the study overall: With DRB1 most and HLA-C fewest, TCR association rates differed between HLA loci in a later analysis. Accurate prediction of most subjects' HLA-A and HLA-B alleles from TCR beta sequences was reported. A later analysis found most CMV-associated TCR beta chains apparently HLA-restricted.

PCR amplification relied on 60 Vbeta primers (plus 13 Jbeta primers). Profiling relied on immunoSEQ multiplex PCR, and the TCRdb table lists in-frame clones only, not all of them. The data contain 110,000 to 150,000 clones, 80% to 90% of them singletons. Germline CDR1 MNHNS, CDR2 SASEGT. Trimming shortened V by 4 bases and J by 0 bases, and 16 bases separated the two germline ends. CDR3 length: 17 residues. The rearrangement uses TRBV6-1 and TRBJ2-1, with D possibly matching TRBD1 (6 bases). The sequenced sample consisted of PBMCs. This receptor was taken from a woman aged 40 to 50 in good health and CMV-seropositive. The chain's CDR3 is CASSGSRGRSSYNEQFF. CDR3 DNA sequence: TGTGCCAGCAGTGGTTCCAGGGGAAGGAGCTCCTACAATGAGCAGTTCTTC.